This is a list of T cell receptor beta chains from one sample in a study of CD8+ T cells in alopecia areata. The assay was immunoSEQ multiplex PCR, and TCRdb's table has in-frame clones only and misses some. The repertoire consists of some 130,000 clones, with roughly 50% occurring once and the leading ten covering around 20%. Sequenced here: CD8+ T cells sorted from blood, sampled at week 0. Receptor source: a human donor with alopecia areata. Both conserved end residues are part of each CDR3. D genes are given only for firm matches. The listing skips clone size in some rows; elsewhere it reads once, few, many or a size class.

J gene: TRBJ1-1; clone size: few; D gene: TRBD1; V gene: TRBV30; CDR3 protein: CAWSPDPGGPNTEAFF; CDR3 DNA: TGTGCCTGGAGCCCTGACCCAGGGGGCCCGAACACTGAAGCTTTCTTT
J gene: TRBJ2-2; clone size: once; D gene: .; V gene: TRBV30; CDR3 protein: CAWYRRNLNTGELFF; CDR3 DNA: TGTGCCTGGTATAGACGGAATCTCAACACCGGGGAGCTGTTTTTT
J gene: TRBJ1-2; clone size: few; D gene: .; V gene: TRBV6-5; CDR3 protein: CASSYSTGYGYTF; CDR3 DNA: TGTGCCAGCAGTTACTCCACAGGCTATGGCTACACCTTC
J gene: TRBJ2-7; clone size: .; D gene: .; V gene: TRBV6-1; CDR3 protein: CATQLVQGRAYEQYF; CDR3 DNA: TGTGCCACCCAGCTCGTACAGGGTCGGGCCTACGAGCAGTACTTC
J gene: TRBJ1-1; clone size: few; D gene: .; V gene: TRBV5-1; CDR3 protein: CASRDYMNTEAFF; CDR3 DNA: TGCGCCAGCAGGGACTACATGAACACTGAAGCTTTCTTT
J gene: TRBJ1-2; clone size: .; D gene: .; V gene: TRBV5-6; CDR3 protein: CASSLVGNYGYTF; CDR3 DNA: TGTGCCAGCAGCTTGGTGGGTAACTATGGCTACACCTTC
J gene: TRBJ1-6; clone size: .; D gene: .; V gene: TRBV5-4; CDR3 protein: CASSIGPTNSPLHF; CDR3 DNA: TGTGCCAGCAGCATTGGACCGACGAATTCACCCCTCCACTTT
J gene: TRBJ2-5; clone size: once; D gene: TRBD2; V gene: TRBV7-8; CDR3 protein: CASSPLAEEQTQYF; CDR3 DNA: TGTGCCAGCAGCCCACTAGCGGAGGAACAGACCCAGTACTTC
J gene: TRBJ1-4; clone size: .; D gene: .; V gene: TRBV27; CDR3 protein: CASSPRGYYEKLFF; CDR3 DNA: TGTGCCAGCAGTCCCCGGGGGTACTATGAAAAACTGTTTTTT
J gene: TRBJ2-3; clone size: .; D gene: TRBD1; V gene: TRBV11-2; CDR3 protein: CASSFGGQVTDTQYF; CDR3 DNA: TGTGCCAGCAGCTTTGGGGGACAGGTCACAGATACGCAGTATTTT
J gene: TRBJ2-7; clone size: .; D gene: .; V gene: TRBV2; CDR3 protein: CASLVPGGTPSYEQYF; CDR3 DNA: TGTGCCAGCCTAGTCCCCGGAGGGACCCCTTCCTACGAGCAGTACTTC
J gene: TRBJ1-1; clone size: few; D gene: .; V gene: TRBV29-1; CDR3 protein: CSVELVQTNTEAFF; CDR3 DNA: TGCAGCGTTGAATTGGTACAGACGAACACTGAAGCTTTCTTT
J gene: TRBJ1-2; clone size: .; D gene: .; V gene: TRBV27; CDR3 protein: CASSLTGSAYGYTF; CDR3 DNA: TGTGCCAGCAGTTTAACAGGTTCGGCCTATGGCTACACCTTC
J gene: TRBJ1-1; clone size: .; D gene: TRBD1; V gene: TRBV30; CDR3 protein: CAWAGQSNTEAFF; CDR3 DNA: TGTGCCTGGGCGGGACAGTCGAACACTGAAGCTTTCTTT
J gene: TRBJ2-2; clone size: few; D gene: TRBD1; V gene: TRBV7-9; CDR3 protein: CASSLTDRGYTGELFF; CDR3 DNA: TGTGCCAGCAGCTTAACGGACAGGGGTTACACCGGGGAGCTGTTTTTT
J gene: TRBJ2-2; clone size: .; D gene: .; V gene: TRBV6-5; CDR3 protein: CASSYVSGMAGELFF; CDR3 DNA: TGTGCCAGCAGTTACGTGTCCGGGATGGCCGGGGAGCTGTTTTTT
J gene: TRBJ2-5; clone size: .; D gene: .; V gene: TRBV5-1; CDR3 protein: CASTQGSGQETQYF; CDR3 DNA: TGCGCCAGCACCCAAGGATCGGGCCAAGAGACCCAGTACTTC
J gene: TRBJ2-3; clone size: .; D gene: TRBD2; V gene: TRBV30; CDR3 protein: CAWSVTGGGGTDTQYF; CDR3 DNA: TGTGCCTGGAGTGTAACAGGCGGGGGAGGAACAGATACGCAGTATTTT
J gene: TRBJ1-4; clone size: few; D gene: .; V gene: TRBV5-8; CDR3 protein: CASGSGQRITTNEKLFF; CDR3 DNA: TGTGCCAGCGGATCCGGACAGCGAATAACAACTAATGAAAAACTGTTTTTT
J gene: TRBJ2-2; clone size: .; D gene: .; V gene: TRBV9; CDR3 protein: CASSVGGNTGELFF; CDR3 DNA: TGTGCCAGCAGCGTAGGGGGAAACACCGGGGAGCTGTTTTTT
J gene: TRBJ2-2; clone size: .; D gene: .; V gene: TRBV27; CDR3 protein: CASKGVSHTGELFF; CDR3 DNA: TGTGCCAGCAAGGGTGTCTCCCACACCGGGGAGCTGTTTTTT
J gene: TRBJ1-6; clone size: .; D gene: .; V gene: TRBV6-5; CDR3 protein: CASSPGSNSPLHF; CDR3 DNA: TGTGCCAGCTCGCCAGGGTCGAATTCACCCCTCCACTTT
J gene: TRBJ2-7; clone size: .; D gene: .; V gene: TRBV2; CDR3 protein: CASSDSAGVLYEQYF; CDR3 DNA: TGTGCCAGCAGTGATTCGGCAGGGGTCCTTTACGAGCAGTACTTC
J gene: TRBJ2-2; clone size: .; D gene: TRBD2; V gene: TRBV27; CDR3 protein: CASSPAGGNTGELFF; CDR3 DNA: TGTGCCAGCAGTCCAGCGGGGGGGAACACCGGGGAGCTGTTTTTT
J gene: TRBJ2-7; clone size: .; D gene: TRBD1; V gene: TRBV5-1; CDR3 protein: CASSLSGTGPLEQYF; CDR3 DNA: TGCGCCAGCAGCTTGTCAGGGACAGGGCCCCTCGAGCAGTACTTC
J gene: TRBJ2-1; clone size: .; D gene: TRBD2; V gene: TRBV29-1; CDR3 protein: CSVFEGLGNEQFF; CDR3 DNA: TGCAGCGTTTTTGAGGGACTAGGAAATGAGCAGTTCTTC